Below, 25 T cell receptor beta chains from the same sample are listed, as sequenced in a study of tumor-infiltrating lymphocytes in primary liver carcinoma. TCR beta cDNA came from 400 to 500 ng total RNA, primed with a constant-region primer. Slightly modified ARM-PCR served as the procedure for the TCR beta libraries. These libraries came from three rounds of nested multiplex PCR. Investigators reported that the first two PCR rounds, at 10 cycles each, used TRBV1-TRBV30 forward primers with a C-beta reverse primer. TCRdb used MiXCR to reprocess the multiplex PCR reads, holding one entry per CDR3 protein. The table has roughly 120,000 distinct CDR3 sequences, about 68% seen once. Co-extraction yielded RNA and DNA from around 20-30 mg of unsorted bulk tissue. The source material was liver tumor tissue from sampling region 1. The subset: tumor region T1, superior pole. These receptors were collected from a woman aged 60-75 years with primary liver carcinoma and hepatitis B virus infection.

Concerning this clonotype itself: A read error may account for a junction end that differs from germline. The chain has TRBV11-3 and TRBJ2-7; D may be TRBD1 (6 bases). The CDR3 extends over 15 amino acids. Germline CDR1 reads SGHNT; CDR2 reads YENEEA. Here the CDR3 DNA reads TGTGTCAGCAGCTCAGGGACAAGGGGCTCCCTCGAGCAGTACTTC. This sequence encodes CVSSSGTRGSLEQYF.

This clonotype occurred many times. The V and J genes are TRBV10-3 and TRBJ2-5, with 7 bases fitting TRBD1. From germline, CDR1 is ENHRY and CDR2 SYGVKD. The CDR3 is made up of 15 amino acids. V lost 2 bases and J lost 7; bases outside the gene matches: 10. CDR3 in amino acids: CAISEPQQGRGTQYF. The DNA for the CDR3 is TGTGCCATCAGTGAGCCACAACAGGGGCGTGGGACCCAGTACTTC.

As to this clonotype: A much more abundant neighbour one base away suggests this may be a read error. The rearrangement joins TRBV6-1 to TRBJ2-7; D gene ambiguous. V was shortened by 3 bases and J by 2 bases, with 20 bases between the two germline ends. This CDR3 is 17 amino acids long. Germline V gene data show CDR1 as MNHNS and CDR2 as SASEGT. Here the CDR3 DNA reads TGTGCCAGCAGTGAGGAGCACGTGACCATACTAACCTACGAGCAGTACTTC. Protein sequence: CASSEEHVTILTYEQYF.

The chain employs TRBV11-3 and TRBJ2-1, with D possibly called TRBD1 or TRBD2 (6 bases each). With 7 bases removed from V and 6 bases from J, the gap between germline ends came to 13 bases. This CDR3 comprises 13 residues. Germline assignment: CDR1 SGHNT and CDR2 YENEEA. DNA for the CDR3: TGTGCCAGCATCGGAGGGGGGTGCAATGAGCAGTTCTTC. Its translation is CASIGGGCNEQFF.

This clonotype was counted only a few times. Just one base apart from a much larger clone, this may be a read error. Since the CDR3 does not end with the conserved phenylalanine or tryptophan, this likely comes from a read error. The rearrangement uses TRBV12-3 or TRBV12-4 and TRBJ2-1; possible D gene TRBD2, 6 bases. The V and J ends lost 7 bases and 6 bases respectively, with 22 bases between them. CDR3 size: 16 residues. CDR3 residues: CASTRLGWGSGNEQFL. The CDR3 nucleotides read TGTGCCAGCACTAGATTGGGGTGGGGTAGCGGCAATGAGCAGTTCCTC.

The chain has TRBV12-3 or TRBV12-4 and TRBJ2-1; possibly TRBD2 for D (5 bases). The CDR3 is made up of 14 amino acids. Trimming took 7 bases from V and 7 from J, leaving 17 bases between them. This CDR3 is CASTDQRERNEQFF. The CDR3 nucleotides read TGTGCCAGCACCGATCAGAGGGAGAGAAATGAGCAGTTCTTC.

About this clonotype itself: The CDR3 does not end in the conserved phenylalanine or tryptophan, so this is likely a read error. This chain uses TRBV11-3 with TRBJ2-1; 9 bases map to TRBD2. This CDR3 comprises 15 residues. The V gene's germline CDR1 is SGHNT and CDR2 YENEEA. In DNA form, the CDR3 reads TGTACCAGCAGCCAGACTAGCGGAGTTTACAGTGAGCAGTTCCTC. Translating gives CTSSQTSGVYSEQFL.

The gene calls are TRBV11-2 and TRBJ2-7, with D possibly matching TRBD1 (6 bases). The CDR3 extends over 18 amino acids. V lost 1 base, J lost 1 base, and 20 bases lay in between. Per germline, CDR1 SGHAT and CDR2 FQNNGV. The CDR3 DNA reads as TGTGCCAGCAGCTTAGGTTGGGTCAGTCTAGGGGGTTCCTACGAGCAGTACTTC. Translated: CASSLGWVSLGGSYEQYF.

Note on this clonotype: An end of the junction differs from the germline gene, which may be a read error. The rearrangement links TRBV5-6 to TRBJ2-3; D might be TRBD1 or TRBD2, each matching 6 bases. The CDR3 contains 14 residues. Germline CDR1 and CDR2: SGHDT and YYEEEE. This chain's CDR3 is CDSSLWGATDTLYF. CDR3 nucleotide sequence: TGTGACAGCAGCTTGTGGGGGGCCACAGATACGCTGTATTTT.

Notes on this clonotype: A much larger clone sits a single nucleotide away, making a read error possible. This rearrangement joins TRBV7-8 to TRBJ1-2, with TRBD1 matching 8 bases. Germline CDR1 is SGHVS and CDR2 is FQNEAQ. Unmatched junction bases numbered 7, after V lost 1 base and J lost 9 bases. CDR3 length: 14 residues. As DNA, the CDR3 is TGTGCCAGCAGCTTAGTTTCAGGGGGCCTACGCTACACCTTC. Protein sequence: CASSLVSGGLRYTF.

This clonotype was picked up many times. The chain is built from TRBV29-1 and TRBJ1-5; maybe TRBD1 (6 bases). V lost 6 bases and J 0 bases, leaving 15 bases between the germline ends. Germline lookup yields CDR1 SQVTM and CDR2 ANQGSEA. The CDR3 spans 15 residues. The CDR3 sequence: CSVQQGMNSNQPQHF. CDR3 DNA: TGCAGCGTGCAACAGGGAATGAATAGCAATCAGCCCCAGCATTTT. Supplemented by reference TRBV29-1 and TRBJ1-5, the full variable domain reads SAVISQKPSRDICQRGTSLTIQCQVDSQVTMMFWYRQQPGQSLTLIATANQGSEATYESGFVIDKFPISRPNLTFSTLTVSNMSPEDSSIYLCSVQQGMNSNQPQHFGDGTRLSIL.

The chain combines TRBV28 with TRBJ1-2; D call uncertain. Germline values: CDR1 MDHEN, CDR2 SYDVKM. The CDR3 totals 12 residues. V shed 7 bases and J shed 3 bases, with 9 bases lying between them. The CDR3 sequence: CASNDSYYGYTF. The CDR3 nucleotides are TGTGCCAGCAATGACTCGTACTATGGCTACACCTTC.

This clonotype has at least ten counts. The rearrangement joins TRBV29-1 to TRBJ2-5; D remains ambiguous. Trimming removed 1 base from V and 2 bases from J, with 8 bases in between. The germline gives CDR1 SQVTM, CDR2 ANQGSEA. This CDR3 region has 13 residues. The CDR3 is CSVEGPGQETQYF. CDR3 bases: TGCAGCGTTGAAGGCCCCGGACAAGAGACCCAGTACTTC.

This clonotype has only a few counts. The chain combines TRBV20-1 with TRBJ2-7; D gene uncertain. The germline CDR1 and CDR2 sequences are DFQATT and SNEGSKA (reference sequence). This CDR3 region has 13 residues. The V end lost 4 bases, the J end lost 0 bases, and 10 bases lay between the germline ends. CDR3 nucleotide sequence: TGCAGTGCTAACCTGGACGACTCCTACGAGCAGTACTTC. Its translation is CSANLDDSYEQYF.

Of note for this clonotype: A much more abundant neighbour one base away suggests this may be a read error. The J gene is TRBJ2-7, the V gene TRBV4-1, with a weak D call TRBD1 (6 bases). CDR1 is MGHRA, CDR2 YSYEKL, per germline. V lost 1 base, J lost 0 bases, and 19 bases lay in between. The CDR3 has 18 amino acids. This CDR3 reads CASSQARGGHGSSYEQYF. DNA for the CDR3: TGCGCCAGCAGCCAAGCCAGGGGCGGGCACGGAAGCTCCTACGAGCAGTACTTC.

On this clonotype itself: Possible read error: a much larger clone is one base away. The chain has TRBV6-4 and TRBJ1-2, with 8 bases that match TRBD1. Looked up from germline, CDR1 is MRHNA and CDR2 is SNTAGT. The CDR3 loop spans 13 amino acids. CDR3: CASSATGDYVYTF. DNA for the CDR3: TGTGCCAGCAGTGCGACAGGGGACTATGTCTACACCTTC.

This clonotype has at least ten counts. J is TRBJ2-3 and V is TRBV6-1; TRBD2 matches 12 bases. The CDR3 has 18 residues. Germline V gives CDR1 MNHNS, CDR2 SASEGT. V trimming: 5 bases; J trimming: 2 bases; junction bases outside the gene matches: 11. CDR3 nucleotide sequence: TGTGCCAGCAGTCAAGGAGGGACTAGCGGGTCGAACACAGATACGCAGTATTTT. Its translation: CASSQGGTSGSNTDTQYF.

The chain couples TRBV20-1 to TRBJ1-6; TRBD1 aligns across 9 bases. Germline assignment: CDR1 DFQATT and CDR2 SNEGSKA (reference sequence). Trimming at V came to 0 bases and at J to 1 base, leaving 7 bases not matched to a gene. The CDR3 totals 18 residues. The CDR3 DNA sequence: TGCAGTGCTAGAGATCAAGGACAGGGGCTTTCCTATAATTCACCCCTCCACTTT. It is translated as CSARDQGQGLSYNSPLHF.

This clonotype was seen only once. Possible read error: a much larger clone is one base away. This chain connects TRBV6-1 to TRBJ2-7, with a tentative D call TRBD2 (5 bases). Trimming stripped 6 bases from V and 0 bases from J, with 12 bases between. The germline CDR1 and CDR2 sequences are MNHNS and SASEGT. The CDR3 length is 14 residues. CDR3 DNA: TGTGCCAGCAGGTCGTTAGGGAGCTCCTACGAGCAGTACTTC. Translating gives CASRSLGSSYEQYF.

Regarding this clonotype: A much larger clone is a single base away; this may be a read error. V usage is TRBV12-5 and J usage is TRBJ2-1; tentatively, D is TRBD1 or TRBD2 (6 bases each). The CDR3 is 17 residues long. Germline lookup yields CDR1 LGHNT and CDR2 FRNRAP. CDR3 residues: CASGLVQPGGPYTEQFF. The CDR3 DNA reads as TGTGCTAGTGGTTTGGTACAGCCCGGGGGCCCCTACACTGAGCAGTTCTTC.

For this clonotype: Its ends do not fully match the called genes, so a read error is possible. V is TRBV11-2 and J is TRBJ1-2; D is undetermined. The CDR3 covers 14 residues. CDR1 is SGHAT and CDR2 is FQNNGV in the germline V gene. Written as DNA, the CDR3 is TGTGCCAGTAACTCCTCCGGTGGTGGGTATGGCTACATCTTC. Translated, it gives CASNSSGGGYGYIF.

This chain links TRBV18 with TRBJ2-1; D possibly matches TRBD1 or TRBD2 (5 bases each). Germline V gene sequence: CDR1 KGHSH, CDR2 LQKENI. There are 12 residues in the CDR3. V lost 1 base to trimming and J lost 9 bases, with 7 bases between them. CDR3 bases: TGTGCCAGCTCACCACGGGGGAGTGAGCAGTTCTTC. Translated: CASSPRGSEQFF.

There are a few counts of this clonotype. The chain's CDR3 is CASSFRTDGYEQYF. The CDR3 DNA reads TGCGCCAGCAGCTTCAGGACAGATGGCTACGAGCAGTACTTC. The chain has TRBV5-1 and TRBJ2-7; D may be TRBD1 (6 bases). V was trimmed by 2 bases and J by 3 bases, leaving 12 bases between them. CDR1 SGHRS and CDR2 YFSETQ come from the germline V gene. CDR3 length equals 14 residues.

This clonotype has more than one count but fewer than ten. No conserved phenylalanine or tryptophan ends this CDR3, so it is likely a read error. Because the CDR3's place on the DNA is in doubt, the DNA is left out and the CDR3 is given as listed by TCRdb. This chain links TRBV11-2 with TRBJ2-2; TRBD2 reflects the table's D call only, with no check against the DNA. The germline V gene has CDR1 SGHAT and CDR2 FQNNGV. The CDR3 extends over 15 residues, inclusive of both ends. CDR3 residues: CASSPPQGPTGELFL.

The chain has TRBV12-3 or TRBV12-4 and TRBJ2-1, with a weak D call TRBD2 (6 bases). Trimming left V 3 bases short and J 7 bases short, with 19 bases between. This CDR3 spans 16 amino acids. CDR3 DNA: TGTGCCAGCAGTTTTTCAGGGATTAGCGGAGAAAATGAGCAGTTCTTC. This codes for CASSFSGISGENEQFF.